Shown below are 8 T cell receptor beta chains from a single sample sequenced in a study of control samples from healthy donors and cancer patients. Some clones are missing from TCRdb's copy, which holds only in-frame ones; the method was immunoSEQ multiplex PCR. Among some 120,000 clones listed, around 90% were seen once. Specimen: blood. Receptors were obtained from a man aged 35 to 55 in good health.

The CDR3 DNA reads as TGTGCCAGCAGCGGGGATAGCCTACAAGAGACCCAGTACTTC. This sequence encodes CASSGDSLQETQYF. This chain connects TRBV9 to TRBJ2-5; D remains unclear. Germline V gene lookup returns CDR1 SGDLS and CDR2 YYNGEE. This CDR3 is built from 14 residues. The V and J ends lost 3 bases and 2 bases respectively, with 11 bases between them.

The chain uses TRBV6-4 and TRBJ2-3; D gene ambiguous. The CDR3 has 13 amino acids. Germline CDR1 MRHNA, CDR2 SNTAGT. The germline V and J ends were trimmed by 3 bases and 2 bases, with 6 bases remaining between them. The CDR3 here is CASSDALTDTQYF. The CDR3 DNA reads TGTGCCAGCAGTGATGCCCTCACAGATACGCAGTATTTT.

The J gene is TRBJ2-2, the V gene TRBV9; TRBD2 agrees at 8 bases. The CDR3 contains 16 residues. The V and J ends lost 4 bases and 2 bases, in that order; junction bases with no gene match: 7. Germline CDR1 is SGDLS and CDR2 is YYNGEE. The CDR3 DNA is TGTGCCAGCAGCCCGCGGACTAGCACAAACACCGGGGAGCTGTTTTTT. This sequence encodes CASSPRTSTNTGELFF.

The CDR3 protein is CSVDGVYGYTF. The CDR3 coding sequence is TGCAGCGTTGACGGAGTATATGGCTACACCTTC. J is TRBJ1-2 and V is TRBV29-1, with D hard to call. The V and J ends lost 3 bases and 5 bases respectively, with 7 bases between them. Germline V gene sequence: CDR1 SQVTM, CDR2 ANQGSEA. The CDR3 contains 11 residues.

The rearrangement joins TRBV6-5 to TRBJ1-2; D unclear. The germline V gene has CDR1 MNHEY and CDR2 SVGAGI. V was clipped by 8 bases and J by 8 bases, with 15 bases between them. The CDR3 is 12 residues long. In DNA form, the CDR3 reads TGTGCCAGCGGCCTTTTCCCTCAGGGCTACACCTTC. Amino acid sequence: CASGLFPQGYTF.

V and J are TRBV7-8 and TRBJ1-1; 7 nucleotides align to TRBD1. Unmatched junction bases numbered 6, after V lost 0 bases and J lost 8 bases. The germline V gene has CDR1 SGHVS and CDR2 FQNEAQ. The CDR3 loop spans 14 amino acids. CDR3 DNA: TGTGCCAGCAGCTTAGCGGGAGGGGGCGGAGAAGCTTTCTTT. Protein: CASSLAGGGGEAFF. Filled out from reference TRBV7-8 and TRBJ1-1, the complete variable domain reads GAGVSQSPRYKVAKRGQDVALRCDPISGHVSLFWYQQALGQGPEFLTYFQNEAQLDKSGLPSDRFFAERPEGSVSTLKIQRTQQEDSAVYLCASSLAGGGGEAFFGQGTRLTVV.

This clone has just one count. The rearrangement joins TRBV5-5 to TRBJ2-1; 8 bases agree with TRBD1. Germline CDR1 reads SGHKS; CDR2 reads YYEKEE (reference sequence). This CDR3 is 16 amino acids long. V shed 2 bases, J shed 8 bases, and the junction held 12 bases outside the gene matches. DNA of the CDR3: TGTGCCAGCAGCTTAGGGACAGGTGGGTTTATAGATGAGCAGTTCTTC. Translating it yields CASSLGTGGFIDEQFF.

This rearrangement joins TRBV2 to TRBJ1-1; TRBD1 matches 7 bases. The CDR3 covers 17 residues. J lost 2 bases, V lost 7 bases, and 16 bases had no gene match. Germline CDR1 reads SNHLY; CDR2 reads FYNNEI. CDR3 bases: TGTGCCAGCATTCTATCCGGACAGGCCTACCTAAACACTGAAGCTTTCTTT. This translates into CASILSGQAYLNTEAFF.